This record looks at one T cell receptor (beta chain) sequence and its context. TCRdb's copy holds only in-frame clones and misses some; the assay was immunoSEQ multiplex PCR. The sample lists more than 2 million clones, approximately 95% occurring once. J lost 4 bases, V lost 3 bases, and 7 bases had no gene match. Germline CDR1 is LNHDA and CDR2 is SQIVND (reference sequence). This CDR3 is 15 amino acids long. This sample was taken from a study of shared clonotypes between healthy human individuals. Input material: naive CD4+ T cells sorted from blood. Subset given: CD45RA+ positively selected. This clonotype was obtained from a man aged 18 to 30 in good health. V gene TRBV19 combines with J gene TRBJ1-2; 8 nucleotides match TRBD1. CDR3 nucleotide sequence: TGTGCCAGTAGTATGCGGACAGGGAGGAGCTATGGCTACACCTTC. Its translation: CASSMRTGRSYGYTF.